This T cell receptor (beta chain) was recovered during a study of cytomegalovirus exposure and HLA in healthy donors. Researchers ran the PCR with 60 Vbeta and 13 Jbeta primers. Profiling relied on immunoSEQ multiplex PCR, and the TCRdb table lists in-frame clones only, not all of them. The sample carries fewer than 200,000 clones, nearly 80% recorded once. CDR3 length equals 16 residues. Germline V gene data show CDR1 as SGDLS and CDR2 as YYNGEE. Trimming took off 5 bases at V and 3 bases at J, with 19 bases between the two ends. This clone was observed a handful of times. J is TRBJ2-3 and V is TRBV9; D perhaps matches TRBD2 (6 bases). The clonotype comes from a female donor in good health and CMV-seronegative. Material for sequencing was PBMCs. The CDR3 sequence: CASSRLGAQLTDTQYF. The CDR3 coding sequence is TGTGCCAGCAGTCGACTAGGGGCCCAGTTGACAGATACGCAGTATTTT.